This passage covers 23 T cell receptor beta chains from one sample sequenced in a study of T cell responses to AZD1222 COVID-19 vaccine. Generated by immunoSEQ multiplex PCR, the TCRdb table keeps only in-frame clones and is missing some. The sample has nearly 110,000 clones, about nine tenths seen once; the top ten hold about 4.5%. The sample here was peripheral blood, taken on day 0 of AZD1222 vaccination. The receptors were sampled from an adult in good health.

The chain is built from TRBV30 and TRBJ1-1; the D gene is possibly TRBD1 (6 bases). CDR3 size: 12 residues. V was pared by 3 bases and J by 8 bases, with 13 bases between. Germline V gives CDR1 GTSNPN, CDR2 SVGIG (reference sequence). CDR3 residues: CAWSDSDREAFF. CDR3 sequence (DNA): TGTGCCTGGAGCGACTCGGACAGAGAAGCTTTCTTT.

The V call is TRBV5-6, the J call TRBJ2-7; unclear D gene. The CDR3 has 12 amino acids. In germline, CDR1 is SGHDT, CDR2 YYEEEE. V was shortened by 0 bases and J by 6 bases, with 7 bases between the two germline ends. This CDR3 reads CASSLEGFEQYF. CDR3 in DNA: TGTGCCAGCAGCTTGGAAGGATTCGAGCAGTACTTC.

The J gene is TRBJ1-5, the V gene TRBV7-2, with 9 nucleotides matching TRBD1. This CDR3 contains 17 residues. V lost 5 bases to trimming and J lost 7 bases; unmatched junction nucleotides: 15. Germline CDR1 SGHTA, CDR2 FQGNSA. The CDR3 is CASSKPPGQGLRQPQHF. CDR3 coding DNA: TGTGCCAGCAGCAAACCCCCGGGACAGGGCCTCCGGCAGCCCCAGCATTTT. The entire variable domain, with the rest obtained from reference TRBV7-2 and TRBJ1-5, is as follows: GAGVSQSPSNKVTEKGKDVELRCDPISGHTALYWYRQSLGQGLEFLIYFQGNSAPDKSGLPSDRFSAERTGGSVSTLTIQRTQQEDSAVYLCASSKPPGQGLRQPQHFGDGTRLSIL.

V and J are TRBV6-5 and TRBJ1-6; D not resolved. The CDR3 spans 12 residues. The V and J ends lost 6 bases and 9 bases respectively, with 9 bases between them. Germline V gives CDR1 MNHEY, CDR2 SVGAGI. The CDR3 loop reads CASSPGSSPLHF. DNA of the CDR3: TGTGCCAGCAGCCCGGGGAGTTCACCCCTCCACTTT.

This chain joins TRBV7-2 and TRBJ2-2; 7 nucleotides match TRBD2. This CDR3 is 15 amino acids long. Germline CDR1 SGHTA, CDR2 FQGNSA. Trimming removed 5 bases from V and 3 bases from J; junction bases left unmatched: 6. DNA for the CDR3: TGTGCCAGCAGCCTCCTGGGGGGGTACACCGGGGAGCTGTTTTTT. Protein product: CASSLLGGYTGELFF. The variable domain in full, with the rest retrieved from reference TRBV7-2 and TRBJ2-2, is GAGVSQSPSNKVTEKGKDVELRCDPISGHTALYWYRQSLGQGLEFLIYFQGNSAPDKSGLPSDRFSAERTGGSVSTLTIQRTQQEDSAVYLCASSLLGGYTGELFFGEGSRLTVL.

The chain recombines TRBV20-1 with TRBJ2-2, with TRBD2 identical over 9 bases. The CDR3 totals 15 residues. Germline loops: CDR1 DFQATT, CDR2 SNEGSKA (reference sequence). The junction had 8 bases not matched to a gene; V was cut back by 3 bases and J by 6 bases. The CDR3 DNA reads as TGCAGTGCTAGTATGGCGGGAGGGCCGGCCGGGGAGCTGTTTTTT. This sequence encodes CSASMAGGPAGELFF.

The chain is built from TRBV7-6 and TRBJ2-7; D is perhaps TRBD2 (5 bases). From germline, CDR1 is SGHVS and CDR2 FNYEAQ. This CDR3 region has 12 residues. Trimming removed 5 bases at V and 7 bases at J, with 12 bases between. The CDR3 loop reads CASSATPGEQYF. CDR3 coding DNA: TGTGCCAGCAGCGCTACCCCGGGGGAGCAGTACTTC. Full variable domain (rest looked up from reference TRBV7-6 and TRBJ2-7): GAGVSQSPRYKVTKRGQDVALRCDPISGHVSLYWYRQALGQGPEFLTYFNYEAQQDKSGLPNDRFSAERPEGSISTLTIQRTEQRDSAMYRCASSATPGEQYFGPGTRLTVT.

This rearrangement joins TRBV27 to TRBJ1-1; D gene uncertain. Germline V gene lookup returns CDR1 MNHEY and CDR2 SMNVEV (reference sequence). The V end was cut by 7 bases, the J end by 0 bases, with 30 bases between. This CDR3 contains 20 residues. CDR3 nucleotide sequence: TGTGCCAGCACCCTCCTCCCCCCCTATCGGAAGGGCCGAATGAACACTGAAGCTTTCTTT. This codes for CASTLLPPYRKGRMNTEAFF.

V usage is TRBV11-1 and J usage is TRBJ2-7; no clear D. CDR1 SGHAT and CDR2 FQDESV come from the germline V gene (reference sequence). The CDR3 consists of 11 residues. The V end was cut by 1 base, the J end by 6 bases, with 4 bases between. CDR3 in amino acids: CASSLGLEQYF. CDR3 bases: TGTGCCAGCAGCTTAGGCCTCGAGCAGTACTTC.

The V call is TRBV6-1, the J call TRBJ2-7; the match to TRBD2 covers 12 bases. The CDR3 covers 16 residues. The V gene end was trimmed by 6 bases and the J gene end by 2 bases; junction bases not matched to a gene: 8. CDR1 is MNHNS and CDR2 is SASEGT in the germline V gene. CDR3 bases: TGTGCCAGCAGGGAACAAACTAGCGGGAGGACCTACGAGCAGTACTTC. This gives the protein CASREQTSGRTYEQYF.

The V call is TRBV12-3 or TRBV12-4, the J call TRBJ1-2; tentatively, D is TRBD1 (5 bases). Trimming shortened V by 11 bases and J by 5 bases, and 12 bases separated the two germline ends. The CDR3 totals 11 residues. The chain's CDR3 is CASSRGYGYTF. The CDR3 DNA sequence: TGTGCCTCCAGTCGGGGGTATGGCTACACCTTC.

The chain carries TRBV27 and TRBJ2-3; 9 positions match TRBD2. V shed 3 bases, J shed 0 bases, and the junction held 7 bases outside the gene matches. The CDR3 is made up of 17 amino acids. Germline V CDR1 and CDR2: MNHEY, SMNVEV (reference sequence). The DNA for the CDR3 is TGTGCCAGCAGTTTCCTAGCGGGAAGACCTAGCACAGATACGCAGTATTTT. Protein product: CASSFLAGRPSTDTQYF.

The chain is built from TRBV2 and TRBJ2-7; tentatively, D is TRBD2 (6 bases). The CDR3 sequence is 15 residues long. Germline V lookup: CDR1 SNHLY, CDR2 FYNNEI. V was shortened by 7 bases and J by 0 bases, with 16 bases between the two germline ends. CDR3 nucleotides: TGTGCCAGCACCCCCCTGACTAGTTCCTCCTACGAGCAGTACTTC. Amino acid sequence: CASTPLTSSSYEQYF. Combining the CDR3 with reference TRBV2 and TRBJ2-7 gives the whole variable domain EPEVTQTPSHQVTQMGQEVILRCVPISNHLYFYWYRQILGQKVEFLVSFYNNEISEKSEIFDDQFSVERPDGSNFTLKIRSTKLEDSAMYFCASTPLTSSSYEQYFGPGTRLTVT.

This chain uses TRBV19 with TRBJ1-5; tentative D call: TRBD1 (5 bases). V shed 7 bases and J shed 3 bases, with 16 bases lying between them. The germline CDR1 and CDR2 sequences are LNHDA and SQIVND (reference sequence). The CDR3 is made up of 15 amino acids. The CDR3 DNA reads as TGTGCCAGTAATGGGGACGGCAGCCACAATCAGCCCCAGCATTTT. This translates into CASNGDGSHNQPQHF.

CDR3 region: CASSYTGLDRGRQFF. DNA for the CDR3: TGTGCCAGCAGTTACACGGGACTAGACAGAGGCCGACAGTTCTTC. The rearrangement joins TRBV6-5 to TRBJ2-1; the match to TRBD2 covers 8 bases. The CDR3 consists of 15 residues. Germline CDR1 is MNHEY and CDR2 is SVGAGI. V was clipped by 2 bases and J by 13 bases; unmatched bases: 13.

This chain links TRBV18 with TRBJ1-1; D is undetermined. Trimming took 6 bases from V and 8 from J, leaving 13 bases between them. CDR1 and CDR2 from the germline V gene are KGHSH and LQKENI. The CDR3 consists of 12 residues. Here the CDR3 reads CASSTNRGEAFF. The DNA for the CDR3 is TGTGCCAGCTCCACAAACCGCGGCGAAGCTTTCTTT.

This clone has just one count. V and J are TRBV19 and TRBJ1-1; TRBD1 might be the D (5 bases). The CDR3 is 16 residues long. The germline gives CDR1 LNHDA, CDR2 SQIVND (reference sequence). V was cut by 6 bases and J by 0 bases, with 17 bases left in between. The CDR3 bases are TGTGCCAGTAGGGGTGGGGCAGGGAGGTTGAACACTGAAGCTTTCTTT. It codes for CASRGGAGRLNTEAFF.

The chain carries TRBV6-2 or TRBV6-3 and TRBJ2-7, with D uncertain. Germline CDR1 is MNHEY and CDR2 is SVGEGT. With 2 bases removed from V and 1 base from J, the gap between germline ends came to 3 bases. This CDR3 region has 12 residues. This chain's CDR3 is CASSYTSYEQYF. For the CDR3, the DNA is TGTGCCAGCAGTTACACTTCCTACGAGCAGTACTTC.

The V call is TRBV27, the J call TRBJ2-3; 12 bases map to TRBD2. V lost 6 bases to trimming and J lost 2 bases; unmatched junction nucleotides: 9. The germline V gene has CDR1 MNHEY and CDR2 SMNVEV (reference sequence). The CDR3 totals 17 residues. CDR3 region: CASRDLAGGINTDTQYF. The CDR3 DNA sequence: TGTGCCAGCAGGGATCTAGCGGGAGGGATTAACACAGATACGCAGTATTTT.

V usage is TRBV6-5 and J usage is TRBJ2-3; 12 positions match TRBD2. Germline assignment: CDR1 MNHEY and CDR2 SVGAGI. V lost 5 bases to trimming and J lost 3 bases; unmatched junction nucleotides: 3. CDR3 length equals 15 residues. The CDR3 protein is CASSLGLAGTDTQYF. The CDR3 bases are TGTGCCAGCAGTCTAGGACTAGCGGGGACAGATACGCAGTATTTT.

The gene calls are TRBV5-6 and TRBJ1-2, with D maybe TRBD1 (6 bases). The ends were cut back, 1 base at V and 3 bases at J, with 7 bases in the middle. Germline assignment: CDR1 SGHDT and CDR2 YYEEEE. The CDR3 is 13 amino acids. CDR3 sequence (DNA): TGTGCCAGCAGCTTGAACAGGGACTATGGCTACACCTTC. Its protein product is CASSLNRDYGYTF.

This sequence joins TRBV28 and TRBJ1-1; 7 bases match TRBD1. The CDR3 length is 14 residues. The germline gives CDR1 MDHEN, CDR2 SYDVKM. The V gene end was trimmed by 8 bases and the J gene end by 6 bases; junction bases not matched to a gene: 12. The CDR3 DNA sequence: TGTGCCAGCGACCTTACAGGGGATAGCGCTGAAGCTTTCTTT. It encodes CASDLTGDSAEAFF.

The CDR3 DNA follows: TGTGCCTGGACGGGAGGGGTTGAGCAGTTCTTC. Translating gives CAWTGGVEQFF. The rearrangement links TRBV30 to TRBJ2-1, with 8 bases matching TRBD2. Germline loops: CDR1 GTSNPN, CDR2 SVGIG (reference sequence). This CDR3 is 11 amino acids long. V was pared by 4 bases and J by 9 bases, with 2 bases of the junction left unmatched.